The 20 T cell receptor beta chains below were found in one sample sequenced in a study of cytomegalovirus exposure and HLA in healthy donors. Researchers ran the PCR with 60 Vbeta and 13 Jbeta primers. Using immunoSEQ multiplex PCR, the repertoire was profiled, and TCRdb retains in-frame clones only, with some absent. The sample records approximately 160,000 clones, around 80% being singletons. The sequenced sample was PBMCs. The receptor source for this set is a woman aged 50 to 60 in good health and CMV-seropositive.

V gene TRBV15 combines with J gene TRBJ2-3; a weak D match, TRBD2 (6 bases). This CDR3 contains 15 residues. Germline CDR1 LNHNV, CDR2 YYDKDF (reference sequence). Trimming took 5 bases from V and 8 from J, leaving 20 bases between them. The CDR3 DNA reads TGTGCCACCAGCCCGCCCCTAGGACTATTCTTTACGCAGTATTTT. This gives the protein CATSPPLGLFFTQYF.

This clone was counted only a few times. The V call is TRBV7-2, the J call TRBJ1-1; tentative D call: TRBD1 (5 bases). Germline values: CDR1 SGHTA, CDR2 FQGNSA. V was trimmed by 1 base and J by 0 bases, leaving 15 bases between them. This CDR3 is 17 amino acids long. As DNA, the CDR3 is TGTGCCAGCAGCTTAGACTCCAGGGCTATAATGAACACTGAAGCTTTCTTT. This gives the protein CASSLDSRAIMNTEAFF.

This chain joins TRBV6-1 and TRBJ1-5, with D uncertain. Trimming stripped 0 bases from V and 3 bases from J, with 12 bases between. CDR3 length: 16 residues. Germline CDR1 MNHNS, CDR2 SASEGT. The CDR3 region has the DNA TGTGCCAGCAGTGAAGCTCTTAACAGAGACAATCAGCCCCAGCATTTT. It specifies CASSEALNRDNQPQHF.

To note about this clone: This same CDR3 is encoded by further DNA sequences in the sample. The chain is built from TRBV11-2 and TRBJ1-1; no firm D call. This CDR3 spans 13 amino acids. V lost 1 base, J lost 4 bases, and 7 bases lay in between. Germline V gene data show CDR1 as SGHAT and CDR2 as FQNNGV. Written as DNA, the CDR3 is TGTGCCAGCAGCTTAGGCGAGGGCACTGAAGCTTTCTTT. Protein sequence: CASSLGEGTEAFF. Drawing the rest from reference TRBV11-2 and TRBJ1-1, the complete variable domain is EAGVAQSPRYKIIEKRQSVAFWCNPISGHATLYWYQQILGQGPKLLIQFQNNGVVDDSQLPKDRFSAERLKGVDSTLKIQPAKLEDSAVYLCASSLGEGTEAFFGQGTRLTVV.

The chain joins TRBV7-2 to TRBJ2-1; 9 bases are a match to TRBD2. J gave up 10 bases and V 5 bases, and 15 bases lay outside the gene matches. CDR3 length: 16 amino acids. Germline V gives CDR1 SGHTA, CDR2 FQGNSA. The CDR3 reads CASSPLRAGGPLEQFF. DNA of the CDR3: TGTGCCAGCAGCCCACTCCGAGCGGGGGGTCCTTTAGAGCAGTTCTTC.

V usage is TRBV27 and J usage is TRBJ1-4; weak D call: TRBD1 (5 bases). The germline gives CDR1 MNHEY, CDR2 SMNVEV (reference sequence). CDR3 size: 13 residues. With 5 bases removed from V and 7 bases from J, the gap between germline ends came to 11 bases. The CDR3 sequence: CASSRGVGEKLFF. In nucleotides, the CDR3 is TGTGCCAGCAGTCGGGGGGTAGGTGAAAAACTGTTTTTT.

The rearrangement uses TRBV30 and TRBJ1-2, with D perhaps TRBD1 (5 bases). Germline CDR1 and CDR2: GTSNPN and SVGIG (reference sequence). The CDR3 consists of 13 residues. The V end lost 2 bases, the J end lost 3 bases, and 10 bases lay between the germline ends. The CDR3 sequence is CAWSKGPDYGYTF. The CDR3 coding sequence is TGTGCCTGGAGTAAGGGGCCTGACTATGGCTACACCTTC.

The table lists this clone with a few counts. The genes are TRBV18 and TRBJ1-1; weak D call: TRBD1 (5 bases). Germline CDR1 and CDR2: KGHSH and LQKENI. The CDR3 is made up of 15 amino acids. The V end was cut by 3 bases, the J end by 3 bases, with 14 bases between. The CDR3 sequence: CASSPFGQGYTEAFF. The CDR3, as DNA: TGTGCCAGCTCACCGTTCGGTCAGGGATACACTGAAGCTTTCTTT.

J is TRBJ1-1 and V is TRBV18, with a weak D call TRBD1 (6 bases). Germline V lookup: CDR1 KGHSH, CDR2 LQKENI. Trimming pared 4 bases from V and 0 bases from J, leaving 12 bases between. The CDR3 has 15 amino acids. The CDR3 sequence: CASSQRQVLNTEAFF. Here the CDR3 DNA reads TGTGCCAGCTCACAGAGACAGGTTTTGAACACTGAAGCTTTCTTT.

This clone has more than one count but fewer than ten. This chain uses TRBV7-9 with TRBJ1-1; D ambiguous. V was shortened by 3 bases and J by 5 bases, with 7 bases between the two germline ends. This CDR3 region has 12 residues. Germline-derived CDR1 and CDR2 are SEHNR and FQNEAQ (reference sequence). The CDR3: CASSFGVTEAFF. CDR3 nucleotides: TGTGCCAGCAGCTTCGGGGTGACTGAAGCTTTCTTT.

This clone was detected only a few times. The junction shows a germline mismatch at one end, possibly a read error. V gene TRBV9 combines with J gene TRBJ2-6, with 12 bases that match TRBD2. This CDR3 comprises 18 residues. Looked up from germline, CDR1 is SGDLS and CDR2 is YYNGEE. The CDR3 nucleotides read TGTGCCAGCAGCACACGGACTAGCGGGGTCTCTGGGGCCAACGGCCTGACTTTC. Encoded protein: CASSTRTSGVSGANGLTF.

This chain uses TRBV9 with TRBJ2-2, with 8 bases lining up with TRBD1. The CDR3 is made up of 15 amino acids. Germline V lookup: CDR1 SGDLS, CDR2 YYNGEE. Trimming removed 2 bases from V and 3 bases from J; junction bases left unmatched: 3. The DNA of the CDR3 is TGTGCCAGCAGCGTTCAGGGGGCCTACACCGGGGAGCTGTTTTTT. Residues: CASSVQGAYTGELFF.

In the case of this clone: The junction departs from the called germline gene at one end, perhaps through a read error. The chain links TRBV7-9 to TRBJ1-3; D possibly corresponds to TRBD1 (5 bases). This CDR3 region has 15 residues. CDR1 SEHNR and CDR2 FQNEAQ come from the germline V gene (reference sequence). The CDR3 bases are TGTTCCAGCAGCTTTGACAGTGTCTCTGGAAACACCATATATTTT. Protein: CSSSFDSVSGNTIYF.

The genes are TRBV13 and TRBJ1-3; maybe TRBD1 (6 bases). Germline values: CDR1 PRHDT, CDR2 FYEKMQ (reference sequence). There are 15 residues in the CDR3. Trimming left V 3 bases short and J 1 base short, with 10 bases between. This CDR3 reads CASSFRGGSGNTIYF. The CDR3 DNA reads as TGTGCCAGCAGCTTTAGGGGGGGTTCTGGAAACACCATATATTTT.

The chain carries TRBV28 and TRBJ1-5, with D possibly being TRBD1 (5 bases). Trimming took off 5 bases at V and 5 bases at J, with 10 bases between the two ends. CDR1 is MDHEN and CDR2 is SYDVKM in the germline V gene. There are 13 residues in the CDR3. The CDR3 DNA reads TGTGCCAGCAGTGGGTGGGGCGATCAGCCCCAGCATTTT. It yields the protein CASSGWGDQPQHF. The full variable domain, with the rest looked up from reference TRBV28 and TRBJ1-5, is DVKVTQSSRYLVKRTGEKVFLECVQDMDHENMFWYRQDPGLGLRLIYFSYDVKMKEKGDIPEGYSVSREKKERFSLILESASTNQTSMYLCASSGWGDQPQHFGDGTRLSIL.

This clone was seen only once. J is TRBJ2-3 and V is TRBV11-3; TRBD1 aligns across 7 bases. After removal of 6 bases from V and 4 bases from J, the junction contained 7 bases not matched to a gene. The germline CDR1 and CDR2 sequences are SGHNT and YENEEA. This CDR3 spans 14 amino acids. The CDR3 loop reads CASSEGRGSDTQYF. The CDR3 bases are TGTGCCAGCAGTGAGGGCAGGGGGTCAGATACGCAGTATTTT.

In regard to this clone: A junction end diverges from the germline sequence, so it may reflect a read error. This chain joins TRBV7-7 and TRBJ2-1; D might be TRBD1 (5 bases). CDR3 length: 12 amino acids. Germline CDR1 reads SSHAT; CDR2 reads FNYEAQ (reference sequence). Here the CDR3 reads CASSPGHNEQFF. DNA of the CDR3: TGTGCTAGCAGTCCAGGGCACAATGAGCAGTTCTTC. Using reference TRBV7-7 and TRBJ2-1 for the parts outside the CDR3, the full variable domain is GAGVSQSPRYKVTKRGQDVTLRCDPISSHATLYWYQQALGQGPEFLTYFNYEAQPDKSGLPSDRFSAERPEGSISTLTIQRTEQRDSAMYRCASSPGHNEQFFGPGTRLTVL.

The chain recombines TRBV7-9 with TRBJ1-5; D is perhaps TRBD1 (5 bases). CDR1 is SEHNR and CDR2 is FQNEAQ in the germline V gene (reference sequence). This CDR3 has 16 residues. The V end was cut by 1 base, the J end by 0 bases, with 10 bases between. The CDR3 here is CASSLGQLDSNQPQHF. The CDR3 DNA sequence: TGTGCCAGCAGCTTAGGACAGCTAGATAGCAATCAGCCCCAGCATTTT.

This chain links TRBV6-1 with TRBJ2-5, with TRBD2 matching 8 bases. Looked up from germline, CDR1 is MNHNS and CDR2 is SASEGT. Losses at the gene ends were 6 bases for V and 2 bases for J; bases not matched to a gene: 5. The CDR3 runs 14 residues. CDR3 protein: CASSPLAEQETQYF. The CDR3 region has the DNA TGTGCCAGCAGCCCACTAGCGGAACAAGAGACCCAGTACTTC.

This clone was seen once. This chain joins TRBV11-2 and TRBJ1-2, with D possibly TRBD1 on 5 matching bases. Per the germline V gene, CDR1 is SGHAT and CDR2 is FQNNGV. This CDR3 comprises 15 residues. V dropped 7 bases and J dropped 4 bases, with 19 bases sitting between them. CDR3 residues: CASNEPGTGAYGYTF. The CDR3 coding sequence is TGTGCCAGCAACGAACCCGGGACGGGAGCCTATGGCTACACCTTC.